This T cell receptor beta chain was sequenced during a study of identical twins. Study results and limitations: Abundant beta clonotypes from cord blood had fewer insertions, unlike memory repertoires, which showed none.

Using its own MiXCR run on the 5' RACE reads, TCRdb lists one record per CDR3 protein. The profile covers roughly 470,000 distinct CDR3 sequences, with 13% to 15% appearing a single time and 0.95% to 1% taken by the ten largest. Of note for this clonotype: Its antigen is still unknown.

The same data also went into a second study, on yellow fever vaccine responses in identical twins.

This TCR was sampled from a woman in her late teens or twenties in good health. Sequences were obtained from CD4+ T cells sorted from blood.

CDR3 amino acids: CASNSLIGGDANYGYTF. The CDR3 DNA sequence: TGTGCCAGCAACTCCCTCATTGGCGGGGACGCTAACTATGGCTACACCTTC. The gene calls are TRBV11-2 and TRBJ1-2; perhaps TRBD1 as D (5 bases). Germline CDR1 is SGHAT and CDR2 is FQNNGV. The CDR3 length is 17 residues. The ends were cut back, 7 bases at V and 0 bases at J, with 21 bases in the middle.